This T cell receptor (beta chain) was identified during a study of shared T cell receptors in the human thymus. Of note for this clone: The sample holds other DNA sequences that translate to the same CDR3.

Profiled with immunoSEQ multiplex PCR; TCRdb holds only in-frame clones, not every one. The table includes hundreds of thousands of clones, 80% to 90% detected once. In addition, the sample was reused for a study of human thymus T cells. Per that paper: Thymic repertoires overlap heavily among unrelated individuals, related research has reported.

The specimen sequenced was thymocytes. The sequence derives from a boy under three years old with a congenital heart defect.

For the CDR3, the DNA is TGTGCCAGTAGTATTGGGGGACAGGGGGCTTACGAGCAGTACTTC. As protein: CASSIGGQGAYEQYF. V and J are TRBV19 and TRBJ2-7, with TRBD1 matching 12 bases. Germline V lookup: CDR1 LNHDA, CDR2 SQIVND (reference sequence). Trimming took 3 bases from V and 4 from J; bases not matched to a gene: 4. The CDR3 sequence is 15 residues long. Variable domain in full (rest from reference TRBV19 and TRBJ2-7): DGGITQSPKYLFRKEGQNVTLSCEQNLNHDAMYWYRQDPGQGLRLIYYSQIVNDFQKGDIAEGYSVSREKKESFPLTVTSAQKNPTAFYLCASSIGGQGAYEQYFGPGTRLTVT.